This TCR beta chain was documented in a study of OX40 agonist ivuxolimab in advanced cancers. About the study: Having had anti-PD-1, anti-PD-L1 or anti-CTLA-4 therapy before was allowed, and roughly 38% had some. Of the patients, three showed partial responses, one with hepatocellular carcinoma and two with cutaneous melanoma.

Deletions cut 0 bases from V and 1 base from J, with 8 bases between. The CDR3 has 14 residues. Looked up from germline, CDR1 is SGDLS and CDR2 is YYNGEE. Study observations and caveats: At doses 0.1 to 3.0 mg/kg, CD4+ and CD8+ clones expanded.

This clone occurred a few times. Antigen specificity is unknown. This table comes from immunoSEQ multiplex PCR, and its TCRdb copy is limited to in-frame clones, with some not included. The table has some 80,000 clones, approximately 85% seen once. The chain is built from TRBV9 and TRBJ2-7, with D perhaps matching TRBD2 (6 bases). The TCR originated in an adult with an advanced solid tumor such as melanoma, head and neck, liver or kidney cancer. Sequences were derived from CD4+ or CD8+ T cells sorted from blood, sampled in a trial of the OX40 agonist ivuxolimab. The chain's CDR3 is CASSVALASYEQYF. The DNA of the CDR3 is TGTGCCAGCAGCGTAGCACTAGCTTCCTACGAGCAGTACTTC.